This record covers a single T cell receptor (beta chain). Data came from immunoSEQ multiplex PCR; TCRdb stores just in-frame clones and leaves some out. The data contain under 200,000 clones, about 90% of them singletons. This specimen comes from a study of blood T cell repertoires in COVID-19. Turning to the study itself: COVID-19 samples collected from the United States, Italy and Spain covered acute and convalescent phases.

The CDR3 runs to 15 residues. The germline V gene has CDR1 LNHDA and CDR2 SQIVND (reference sequence). Trimming cost V 5 bases and J 1 base, with 12 bases left between them. This chain joins TRBV19 and TRBJ2-4, with a tentative D call TRBD1 (6 bases). Sequenced material: PBMCs or T cells enriched from blood (not recorded which). This receptor was obtained from a woman between 50 and 59 years old who had recovered from COVID-19. CDR3 nucleotide sequence: TGTGCCAGTAGTGTACAGGGATGGGCCAAAAACATTCAGTACTTC. Its protein product is CASSVQGWAKNIQYF.